A selection of T cell receptor beta chains follows, all from one sample in a study of T cells in Graves' hyperthyroidism and ophthalmopathy. TCRdb redid the calling of the multiplex PCR reads with MiXCR, one entry per CDR3 protein. This sample has some 720,000 distinct CDR3 sequences; roughly 17% occur once, and the top ten carry 8.4%. The sequenced sample consisted of blood. These receptors came from a man aged 18 to 35 with Graves' hyperthyroidism. Both conserved end residues are part of each CDR3. Fields, in order: CDR3 protein, CDR3 DNA, D gene, J gene, V gene, clone size. D genes are given only for firm matches. The listing skips clone size in some rows; elsewhere it reads once, few, many or a size class.

CASSAGTDTTTNEKLFF	TGTGCCAGCAGTGCCGGGACAGATACTACAACTAATGAAAAACTGTTTTTT	TRBD1	TRBJ1-4	TRBV6-2/TRBV6-3	few
CASSGVGLAGYEQYF	TGTGCCAGCAGCGGAGTGGGACTAGCGGGCTACGAGCAGTACTTC	TRBD2	TRBJ2-7	TRBV7-9	many
CAISGTGQRGGYTF	TGTGCCATCAGTGGCACCGGACAACGTGGTGGCTACACCTTC	NA	TRBJ1-2	TRBV10-3	few
CASILDRGTYNEQFF	TGTGCCAGCATCTTGGACAGGGGCACCTACAATGAGCAGTTCTTC	TRBD1	TRBJ2-1	TRBV12-3/TRBV12-4	NA
CASSIWRGIEKLFF	TGTGCCAGTAGTATATGGAGAGGGATCGAAAAACTGTTTTTT	NA	TRBJ1-4	TRBV19	few
CASSQDLGNTIYF	TGTGCCAGCAGCCAAGATCTCGGAAACACCATATATTTT	NA	TRBJ1-3	TRBV3-1	NA
CASSQGGGALYNEQFF	TGCGCCAGCAGCCAAGGGGGGGGGGCGCTCTACAATGAGCAGTTCTTC	NA	TRBJ2-1	TRBV4-3	few
CASSRQGWSNQPQHF	TGTGCCAGCAGTCGACAGGGGTGGAGCAATCAGCCCCAGCATTTT	TRBD1	TRBJ1-5	TRBV27	NA
CASTGQDGTEAFF	TGTGCCAGCACCGGACAGGATGGCACTGAAGCTTTCTTT	TRBD1	TRBJ1-1	TRBV2	many
CAIRKDSSSYEQYF	TGTGCCATCAGAAAGGATAGCTCTTCCTACGAGCAGTACTTC	NA	TRBJ2-7	TRBV10-3	NA
CAWEKTGSYEQYF	TGTGCCTGGGAGAAGACAGGGTCCTACGAGCAGTACTTC	TRBD1	TRBJ2-7	TRBV30	NA
CSARSNGFSTDTQYF	TGCAGTGCCAGATCCAACGGTTTTAGCACAGATACGCAGTATTTT	NA	TRBJ2-3	TRBV20-1	many
CASSLTTGMQETQYF	TGTGCCAGCAGCTTAACTACCGGGATGCAAGAGACCCAGTACTTC	NA	TRBJ2-5	TRBV7-3	many
CSVEDRDRAPFLYF	TGCAGCGTTGAAGATCGAGACAGGGCTCCCTTCTTGTACTTC	TRBD1	TRBJ2-5	TRBV29-1	few
CASSTQGSTEAFF	TGTGCCAGTAGTACCCAGGGTAGCACTGAAGCTTTCTTT	NA	TRBJ1-1	TRBV7-2	many
CASSGWERPWTSGRLYQETQYF	TGTGCCAGCAGTGGTTGGGAGCGCCCCTGGACTAGCGGGAGGTTGTACCAAGAGACCCAGTACTTC	TRBD2	TRBJ2-5	TRBV6-1	many
CSAKDTSANEQFF	TGCAGTGCTAAAGATACTAGCGCCAATGAGCAGTTCTTC	TRBD2	TRBJ2-1	TRBV20-1	many
CASSSRGRGPEAFF	TGTGCCAGCAGCAGCAGGGGGCGAGGGCCTGAAGCTTTCTTT	TRBD1	TRBJ1-1	TRBV5-8	NA
CASSGSGTAGNTIYF	TGTGCCAGCAGCGGTAGCGGGACAGCTGGAAACACCATATATTTT	TRBD1	TRBJ1-3	TRBV7-9	few
CATEAFNEQFF	TGTGCCACCGAGGCCTTCAATGAGCAGTTCTTC	NA	TRBJ2-1	TRBV24-1	few
CASSVKEGYEQYF	TGTGCCAGCAGCGTAAAGGAAGGTTACGAGCAGTACTTC	NA	TRBJ2-7	TRBV9	NA
CASSLIAGPYNEQFF	TGTGCCAGCAGCTTAATAGCGGGACCTTACAATGAGCAGTTCTTC	TRBD2	TRBJ2-1	TRBV7-3	many
CASRAALSGTGELFF	TGTGCCAGCAGGGCAGCTTTAAGCGGGACCGGGGAGCTGTTTTTT	NA	TRBJ2-2	TRBV28	few
CASGLVQLGGTPGNQPQHF	TGTGCTAGTGGTTTGGTACAGTTGGGGGGAACCCCAGGCAATCAGCCCCAGCATTTT	NA	TRBJ1-5	TRBV12-5	NA
CASRDRRAKETQYF	TGTGCCAGCAGGGACAGGCGAGCCAAGGAGACCCAGTACTTC	TRBD1	TRBJ2-5	TRBV6-1	NA
CASRMVREGLEQFF	TGTGCCAGCAGAATGGTGCGGGAGGGCCTTGAGCAGTTCTTC	TRBD2	TRBJ2-1	TRBV28	many
CASSVGIVRVGEQYF	TGTGCCAGCAGTGTGGGAATCGTGAGGGTAGGGGAGCAGTACTTC	NA	TRBJ2-7	TRBV6-1	NA
CSVSSGVNTGELFF	TGCAGCGTTTCGTCCGGGGTGAACACCGGGGAGCTGTTTTTT	NA	TRBJ2-2	TRBV29-1	NA
CASSWAGSNEQFF	TGTGCCAGCAGCTGGGCGGGTAGCAATGAGCAGTTCTTC	NA	TRBJ2-1	TRBV27	many